A selection of T cell receptor beta chains follows, all from one sample in a study of cytomegalovirus exposure and HLA in healthy donors. Assay: immunoSEQ multiplex PCR; the TCRdb copy retains only in-frame clones and omits some. The listing records 60,000 to 90,000 clones. Material for sequencing was PBMCs. The receptors were gathered from a woman between 40 and 55 years old in good health and CMV-seropositive. Each CDR3 is given with its conserved first and last residue. The D gene is left open where the match is weak. A clone size is listed for some rows: how often the clone was seen (once, few, many), or a class if it is expanded.

clone_size	v_call	j_call	d_call	cdr3_nt	cdr3_aa
-	TRBV28	TRBJ2-3	TRBD2	TGTGCCAGCAGTTTTATGGGCGGGAGGAGGGGGGATACGCAGTATTTT	CASSFMGGRRGDTQYF
-	TRBV6-5	TRBJ2-3	TRBD1	TGTGCCAGCTGGACAGGGACCACAGATACGCAGTATTTT	CASWTGTTDTQYF
-	TRBV11-3	TRBJ2-1	TRBD2	TGTGCCAGCAGCATAGGACTAGCGGCTTACAATGAGCAGTTCTTC	CASSIGLAAYNEQFF
-	TRBV6-1	TRBJ1-4	TRBD1	TGTGCCAGCAGCGACAGGGGAACTAATGAAAAACTGTTTTTT	CASSDRGTNEKLFF
-	TRBV7-3	TRBJ1-1	-	TGTGCCAGCAGCCCCAGTGGCGGGGGTGGCACTGAAGCTTTCTTT	CASSPSGGGGTEAFF
-	TRBV11-1	TRBJ2-7	-	TGTGCCAGCAGCGGCAGGGGTTTCACCTACGAGCAGTACTTC	CASSGRGFTYEQYF
-	TRBV6-4	TRBJ1-6	TRBD1	TGTGCCAGCCCCGGGACAGGGAGGTCACCCCTCCACTTT	CASPGTGRSPLHF
-	TRBV19	TRBJ1-2	-	TGTGCCAGTAGTATAGACAGGCAAAGACCGTACACCTTC	CASSIDRQRPYTF
-	TRBV5-5	TRBJ1-1	-	TGTGCCAGCAGCTCCACCCGGGGTCCCCCTTGGAACACTGAAGCTTTCTTT	CASSSTRGPPWNTEAFF
-	TRBV20-1	TRBJ2-5	-	TGCAGTGCTGGCCGGAGAGAGACCCAGTACTTC	CSAGRRETQYF
-	TRBV7-2	TRBJ1-5	-	TGTGCCAGCAGCTCCTTTAGCAATCAGCCCCAGCATTTT	CASSSFSNQPQHF
-	TRBV4-1	TRBJ2-1	TRBD2	TGCGCCAGCAGCCGGGAGACTAGCCACAATGAGCAGTTCTTC	CASSRETSHNEQFF
-	TRBV27	TRBJ2-1	TRBD1	TGTGCCAGCAGTTTATTGTGGGACAGTATATACAATGAGCAGTTCTTC	CASSLLWDSIYNEQFF
-	TRBV19	TRBJ2-7	-	TGTGCCAGTAAACTGAATGGAGGGACGGGCGAGCAGTACTTC	CASKLNGGTGEQYF
-	TRBV7-6	TRBJ2-5	-	TGTGCCAGCAGCCAACGACTGACGCTCACCCAGTACTTC	CASSQRLTLTQYF
-	TRBV14	TRBJ1-2	-	TGTGCCAGCAGCCCCGGTCGGTTAACGGGCTACACCTTC	CASSPGRLTGYTF
-	TRBV5-6	TRBJ1-5	-	TGTGCCAGCAGCTTGGCCAATCACAGGGACTACCAGCCCCAGCATTTT	CASSLANHRDYQPQHF
-	TRBV10-1	TRBJ2-3	TRBD2	TGCGCCAGCAGTGAGGTTCTAGCGGACCCGAGCACAGATACGCAGTATTTT	CASSEVLADPSTDTQYF
-	TRBV7-9	TRBJ1-1	TRBD1	TGTGCCAGCAGCCAAGACAGGGCGAACACTGAAGCTTTCTTT	CASSQDRANTEAFF
-	TRBV2	TRBJ2-5	-	TGTGCCAGCAGTGAAAGGGGTCAACAACAAGAGACCCAGTACTTC	CASSERGQQQETQYF
-	TRBV7-2	TRBJ1-1	TRBD1	TGTGCCAGCAGCTTAGGGGACAGGGCGAATTTCTTT	CASSLGDRANFF
-	TRBV5-1	TRBJ2-1	-	TGCGCCAGCAGCGAGGGGGGAGGGGAATACAATGAGCAGTTCTTC	CASSEGGGEYNEQFF
-	TRBV9	TRBJ2-1	TRBD2	TGTGCCAGCAGCGTAGACGCTTCTCGCAGGGCTAGCGGGATCAGAAGCTCCTACAATGAGCAGTTCTTC	CASSVDASRRASGIRSSYNEQFF
-	TRBV9	TRBJ2-3	-	TGTGCCAGCAGCGGTAAAGGGGCGATGACGGATACGCAGTATTTT	CASSGKGAMTDTQYF
-	TRBV27	TRBJ2-2	-	TGTGCCACTAACCCAGCCCGGACTGGTACCGGGGAGCTGTTTTTT	CATNPARTGTGELFF
-	TRBV6-4	TRBJ2-1	TRBD2	TGTGCCAGCAGTAGCGGGGGGGCCAATGAGCAGTTCTTC	CASSSGGANEQFF
-	TRBV6-1	TRBJ1-1	-	TGTGCCAGCAGTGAACAGGGGACGTCGGGCACTGAAGCTTTCTTT	CASSEQGTSGTEAFF
-	TRBV5-8	TRBJ1-1	TRBD1	TGTGCCAGCAGCTTGGAGGCAGGTCGGGGGACAGTTGAAGCTTTCTTT	CASSLEAGRGTVEAFF
-	TRBV4-1	TRBJ1-4	-	TGCGCCAGCAGCCAAGATCTTGGGCGGGCCCGGGAAAAACTGTTTTTT	CASSQDLGRAREKLFF
-	TRBV27	TRBJ2-3	TRBD2	TGTGCCAGCAGTTTTTTAGCGGGAGTGGCGGATACGCAGTATTTT	CASSFLAGVADTQYF
-	TRBV28	TRBJ1-3	-	TGTGCCAGCAGTCCGGAGTTTCTCTCTGGAAACACCATATATTTT	CASSPEFLSGNTIYF
-	TRBV5-1	TRBJ2-6	TRBD1	TGCGCCAGCAGCTTGGCCTCTCGGACAGGGGGAGCTGGGGCCAACGTCCTGACTTTC	CASSLASRTGGAGANVLTF
-	TRBV6-1	TRBJ2-7	-	TGTGCCAGCAGTGCACAGTACTACGAGCAGTACTTC	CASSAQYYEQYF
-	TRBV30	TRBJ2-7	TRBD2	TGTGCCTGGACTAGCGGAGCCTACGAGCAGTACTTC	CAWTSGAYEQYF
-	TRBV6-4	TRBJ2-7	TRBD2	TGTGCCAGCAGCCGGTTAGCGGGAAACTACGAGCAGTACTTC	CASSRLAGNYEQYF
-	TRBV5-1	TRBJ1-2	TRBD1	TGCGCCAGCAGCCCCCGGGACAGGGGGTCCGATGGCTACACCTTC	CASSPRDRGSDGYTF
-	TRBV28	TRBJ1-5	TRBD1	TGTGCCAGCAGTTTCGGGAACAGGGGGTCGGTAAGGCCCCAGCATTTT	CASSFGNRGSVRPQHF
-	TRBV5-8	TRBJ2-1	-	TGTGCCAGCACCCTATACGACTCCTACAATGAGCAGTTCTTC	CASTLYDSYNEQFF
-	TRBV16	TRBJ2-2	-	TGTGCCAGCAGACTCACCGGGGAGCTGTTTTTT	CASRLTGELFF
-	TRBV6-1	TRBJ2-3	-	TGTGCCAGCAGTGCTTCAGATACGCAGTATTTT	CASSASDTQYF
-	TRBV7-2	TRBJ1-1	-	TGTGCCAGCAGGTGGACAAACACTGAAGCTTTCTTT	CASRWTNTEAFF
-	TRBV29-1	TRBJ2-6	-	TGCAGCGTTGGACTTCGGGGGGCCAACGTCCTGACTTTC	CSVGLRGANVLTF
-	TRBV4-2	TRBJ2-2	TRBD1	TGTGCCAGCAGCCAAGGACAGGGGGCCACCGGGGAGCTGTTTTTT	CASSQGQGATGELFF
-	TRBV7-9	TRBJ1-2	-	TGTGCCAGCAGCTTAAACGGGAAGGGCTACACCTTC	CASSLNGKGYTF
-	TRBV14	TRBJ2-2	-	TGTGCCAGCAGCCAAGTCATTGCCGGGGAGCTGTTTTTT	CASSQVIAGELFF
-	TRBV29-1	TRBJ1-3	-	TGCAGCGTCACATCCCGCTCTGGAAACACCATATATTTT	CSVTSRSGNTIYF
-	TRBV29-1	TRBJ1-2	-	TGCAGCGGCGGGGACGGCGATGGCTACACCTTC	CSGGDGDGYTF
medium-sized	TRBV4-2	TRBJ2-7	-	TGTGCCAGCAGCCAAGATCAGGGGGAGGCCTACGAGCAGTACTTC	CASSQDQGEAYEQYF
-	TRBV7-2	TRBJ1-1	-	TGTGCCAGCAGCTTTACTGTAGGGGCCCTGAACACTGAAGCTTTCTTT	CASSFTVGALNTEAFF
-	TRBV19	TRBJ1-2	TRBD1	TGTGCCAGTAGCGGACAGGGAGGTACTGGCTACACCTTC	CASSGQGGTGYTF